What follows is one T cell receptor beta chain and its context. This clone was detected once. Its antigen is currently not known. Nothing much larger sits one base from this clone, and base qualities are not available. This record belongs to a study of graft-versus-host responses after intestinal transplantation (dated by TCRdb to the early 2020s). Regarding the complete study: The transplants that recipients got were multivisceral, liver-intestinal, or isolated intestinal. Alloreactive clones were identified by sequencing pre-transplant mixed lymphocyte reaction products and comparing these products with unstimulated pre-transplant donor and recipient T cells. A peak of at least 4% donor T cells among recipient peripheral blood mononuclear cells was the definition used for donor T cell macrochimerism. A cohort of more than 20 intestinal transplant recipients, including one retransplant, was enrolled, and a few patients lacking pretransplant specimens were excluded. Samples from a few later patients were sequenced in-house on an Illumina MiSeq with MiXCR processing rather than by the commercial service. After intestinal transplantation, graft-versus-host and host-versus-graft alloreactive T cell clones were followed in the graft, circulation and bone marrow using bulk TCR-beta CDR3 sequencing. Anti-thymocyte globulin induction was given to all recipients, followed by maintenance tacrolimus and steroids for two to four years. Broader findings and caveats from the paper: The relatively low number and heterogeneity of intestinal transplant patients limited the conclusions. GvH clones were found in recipient bone marrow, and some of the GvH clones appeared earlier in ileal mucosa or blood, which is consistent with an intestinal mucosal origin. High GvH to HvG T cell clonal ratios were observed in the allografts of patients with donor T cell macrochimerism. Early after transplant, declines in HvG clones were associated with peak levels of circulating GvH clones.

The library relied on the immunoSEQ multiplex PCR assay. In most patients, genomic DNA was isolated using the Qiagen DNeasy Blood and Tissue Kit and sent frozen to Adaptive Biotechnologies for TCR sequencing. Adaptive Biotechnologies carried out high-throughput TCR-beta CDR3 sequencing of genomic DNA for most patients. The study's processing was this. Adaptive's ImmunoSEQ software supplied the TCR sequencing data for around 17 patients, while MiXCR and VDJtools were used to process a few other patients. To correct CD4 versus CD8 sorting errors, sequences present in both subsets at a frequency ratio below 5:1 were removed. CDR3 nucleotide sequences shared between donor and recipient were removed because their origin could not be assigned. To be classed as alloreactive, a clone needed at least 2-fold expansion over unstimulated cells and a minimum CFSE-low frequency of 0.002% (template counts) or 0.001% (read counts). A clone was considered mappable if detected in the sequenced pre-transplant spleen, lymph node, or MLR CFSE-low populations of the donor or recipient. Cumulative frequency of alloreactive clones was calculated as a percentage of all sequences weighted by copy number. TCRdb took this table from immuneACCESS and kept in-frame rearrangements with V and J called. Such tables lack part of the clones; where checked against another copy, unresolved V genes explain under half of the gap, and the rest is unexplained. V and J calls plus clone size are reproduced from that table; the DNA served to infer D and trimming. This sample lists over 75,000 clones; about nine tenths were detected once. The ten largest clones capture around 0.067% of the sample.

Explained via the paper, the time point label denotes: cells obtained before transplantation from donor or recipient. CD3+CD4+ and CD3+CD8+ populations were FACS-sorted from unstimulated pre-transplant donor and recipient cells taken from spleen or lymph nodes. The germline V gene yields SNHLY for CDR1 and FYNNEI for CDR2. Relative to germline, V is 5 bases shorter and J is 2 bases shorter, with 10 bases between their ends. Taken from cysteine to phenylalanine, the CDR3 has 14 residues. Just the 42-base CDR3 DNA is kept, in frame starting at base 1. The sequencing used unstimulated CD8+ T cells sorted from spleen or lymph node cells, collected before transplant. This receptor was obtained from a human donor who was the organ donor for an intestinal transplant. The chain was built from TRBV2 and TRBJ1-5; TRBD1 might be the D gene, on 6 matching bases. The CDR3 sequence is CASSHRVGNQPQHF. The DNA reads as follows: TGTGCCAGCAGTCACAGGGTGGGCAATCAGCCCCAGCATTTT.